The present T cell receptor (beta chain) was sequenced within a study of T cell responses to AZD1222 COVID-19 vaccine. This table comes from immunoSEQ multiplex PCR, and its TCRdb copy is limited to in-frame clones, with some not included. The table includes 95,000 to 150,000 clones, approximately 94% detected once. Whole-study results and caveats: Sampling captured repertoires only after the peak T cell response. Spike was spanned by vaccine-associated CD4 TCRs, which were dominant at 160-218 and 743-854.

Of note for this clone: Its antigen remains unknown.

The V end was cut by 3 bases, the J end by 3 bases, with 8 bases between. Germline values: CDR1 MGHDK, CDR2 SYGVNS. The CDR3 contains 13 residues. The chain couples TRBV25-1 to TRBJ2-5, with TRBD2 as a possible D gene (5 bases). Sequencing used peripheral blood, obtained 28 days after the second AZD1222 dose. The source of this sequence is an adult who received the AZD1222 COVID-19 vaccine. The CDR3 DNA sequence: TGTGCCAGCAGTGAGGGAGACAAAGAGACCCAGTACTTC. Amino acids: CASSEGDKETQYF.